The entry that follows covers one T cell receptor beta chain sequence. TCRdb's copy holds only in-frame clones and misses some; the assay was immunoSEQ multiplex PCR. The sample has roughly 150,000 clones; 65% to 85% are singletons. The data originate from a study of blood T cell repertoires in COVID-19. Clinical history as reported by participants underpinned cohort assignment. Exposed participants came across a COVID-19 case within 2 weeks before study entry. The germline gives CDR1 SGHTA, CDR2 FQGNSA. The CDR3 extends over 15 amino acids. V lost 5 bases and J lost 0, with 10 bases in between. J is TRBJ1-4 and V is TRBV7-2, with D possibly being TRBD1 (5 bases). The sample consisted of PBMCs or T cells enriched from blood (not recorded which). The source is a man aged 65 to 79 who had been exposed to COVID-19. CDR3 nucleotide sequence: TGTGCCAGCAGCCAGAGACAGTCAACTAATGAAAAACTGTTTTTT. It encodes CASSQRQSTNEKLFF.